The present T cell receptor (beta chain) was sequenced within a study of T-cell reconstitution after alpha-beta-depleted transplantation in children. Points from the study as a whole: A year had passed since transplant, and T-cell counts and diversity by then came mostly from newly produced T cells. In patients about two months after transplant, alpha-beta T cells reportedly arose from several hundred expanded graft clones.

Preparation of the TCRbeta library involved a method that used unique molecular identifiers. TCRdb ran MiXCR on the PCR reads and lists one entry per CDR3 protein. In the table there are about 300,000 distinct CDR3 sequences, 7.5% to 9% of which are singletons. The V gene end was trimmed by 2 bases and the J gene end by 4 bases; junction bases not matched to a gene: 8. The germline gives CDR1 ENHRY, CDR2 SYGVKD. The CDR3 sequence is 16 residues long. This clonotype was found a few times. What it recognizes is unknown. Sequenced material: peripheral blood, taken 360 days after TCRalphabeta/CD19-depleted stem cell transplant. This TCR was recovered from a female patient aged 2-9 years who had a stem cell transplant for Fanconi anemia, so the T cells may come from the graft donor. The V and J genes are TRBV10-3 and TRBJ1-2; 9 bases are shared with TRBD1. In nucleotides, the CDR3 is TGTGCCATCAGTGAGACCACAGGGGGCGCCGGCTATGGCTACACCTTC. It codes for CAISETTGGAGYGYTF.